The 9 T cell receptor beta chains listed next were all sequenced from one sample in a study of response to subunit inactivated influenza vaccine. TCRdb reprocessed the RT-PCR reads with MiXCR, giving one entry per CDR3 protein. This sample has more than 500,000 distinct CDR3 sequences, with about 11% found just once. The data also belong to a second study, concerning T cells expressing NK-cell markers. That publication notes: Scientists made TCR beta cDNA using 5'RACE template switching with UMIs.

Sample: PBMCs from blood, taken on the day of vaccination. These receptor sequences come from a man in his fifties or sixties who received an inactivated influenza vaccine.

This clonotype was counted between two and nine times. This chain uses TRBV7-2 with TRBJ2-7; 7 bases match TRBD2. This CDR3 spans 15 amino acids. With 4 bases clipped from V and 8 bases from J, the junction kept 14 bases outside the gene matches. Germline V gives CDR1 SGHTA, CDR2 FQGNSA. The chain's CDR3 is CASSSLGMGTTKQYF. The CDR3 DNA reads as TGTGCCAGCAGCTCATTGGGTATGGGGACTACGAAGCAGTACTTC.

This clonotype was counted only a few times. The V call is TRBV3-1, the J call TRBJ2-1; tentative D call: TRBD1 (7 bases). Trimming took 4 bases from V and 8 from J, leaving 18 bases between them. CDR1 LGHDT and CDR2 YNNKEL come from the germline V gene (reference sequence). The CDR3 is 15 residues long. CDR3: CASSPYRGGTDEQFF. CDR3 DNA: TGTGCCAGCAGCCCATACAGGGGTGGGACTGATGAGCAGTTCTTC.

In its sample, this clonotype was seen many times. This chain uses TRBV5-1 with TRBJ2-3, with D uncertain. From germline, CDR1 is SGHRS and CDR2 YFSETQ. The CDR3 contains 15 residues. Trimming shortened V by 0 bases and J by 0 bases, and 8 bases separated the two germline ends. CDR3 coding DNA: TGCGCCAGCAGCTTGGGACCCCCGAGCACAGATACGCAGTATTTT. As protein: CASSLGPPSTDTQYF.

This clonotype was found a few times. The V call is TRBV11-2, the J call TRBJ2-7; 8 bases align to TRBD2. This CDR3 spans 15 amino acids. In germline, CDR1 is SGHAT, CDR2 FQNNGV. After removal of 2 bases from V and 4 bases from J, the junction contained 7 bases not matched to a gene. The CDR3 sequence: CASSLSGTREYEQYF. The CDR3 DNA reads TGTGCCAGCAGCTTATCCGGGACTAGGGAGTACGAGCAGTACTTC.

This clonotype was counted a few times. The gene calls are TRBV11-2 and TRBJ2-3, with 7 bases that match TRBD2. Trimming removed 5 bases from V and 4 bases from J; junction bases left unmatched: 3. The length of the CDR3 is 13 residues. The germline CDR1 and CDR2 sequences are SGHAT and FQNNGV. CDR3 bases: TGTGCCAGCAGCACCGGGAGGTCAGATACGCAGTATTTT. Translating gives CASSTGRSDTQYF.

There are a few counts of this clonotype. The V call is TRBV5-6, the J call TRBJ2-2, with D unclear. V was shortened by 0 bases and J by 1 base, with 10 bases between the two germline ends. This CDR3 comprises 16 residues. Germline assignment: CDR1 SGHDT and CDR2 YYEEEE. The CDR3 sequence is CASSLVTAMNTGELFF. CDR3 DNA: TGTGCCAGCAGCTTGGTCACAGCGATGAACACCGGGGAGCTGTTTTTT.

This clonotype was detected only a few times. The V and J genes are TRBV6-5 and TRBJ1-4; perhaps TRBD1 as D (6 bases). Between the trimmed V and J ends, which lost 2 bases and 7 bases, there was a span of 11 bases. The germline V gene encodes CDR1 MNHEY and CDR2 SVGAGI. CDR3 size: 14 residues. This CDR3 is CASSYRGDIEKLFF. CDR3 nucleotides: TGTGCCAGCAGTTACCGGGGGGACATTGAAAAACTGTTTTTT.

This chain joins TRBV9 and TRBJ2-7, with D maybe TRBD2 (6 bases). The ends were cut back, 0 bases at V and 4 bases at J, with 11 bases in the middle. CDR1 is SGDLS and CDR2 is YYNGEE in the germline V gene. CDR3 length: 14 amino acids. The CDR3 sequence is CASSVGLEGYEQYF. DNA of the CDR3: TGTGCCAGCAGCGTAGGTCTGGAGGGATACGAGCAGTACTTC.

This clonotype was seen a few times. The genes are TRBV7-2 and TRBJ1-6; the match to TRBD1 covers 8 bases. The J segment lost 10 bases and the V segment lost 4 bases, leaving 6 bases of the junction unmatched. This CDR3 has 14 amino acids. CDR1 and CDR2 (germline): SGHTA, FQGNSA. Here the CDR3 DNA reads TGTGCCAGCAGCTGGACAGGGACGGCCTCACCCCTCCACTTT. Residues: CASSWTGTASPLHF.